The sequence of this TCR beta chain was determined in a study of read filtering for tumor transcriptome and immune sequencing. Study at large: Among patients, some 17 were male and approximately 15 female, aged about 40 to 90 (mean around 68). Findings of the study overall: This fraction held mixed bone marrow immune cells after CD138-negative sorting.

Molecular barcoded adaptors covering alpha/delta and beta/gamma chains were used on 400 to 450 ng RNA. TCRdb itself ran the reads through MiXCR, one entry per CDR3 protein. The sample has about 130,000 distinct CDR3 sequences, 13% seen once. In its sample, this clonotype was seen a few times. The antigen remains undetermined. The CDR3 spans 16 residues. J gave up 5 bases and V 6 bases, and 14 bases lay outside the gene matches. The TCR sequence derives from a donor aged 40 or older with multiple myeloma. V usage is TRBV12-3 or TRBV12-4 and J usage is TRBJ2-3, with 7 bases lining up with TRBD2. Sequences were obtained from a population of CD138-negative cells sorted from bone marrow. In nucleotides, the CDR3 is TGTGCCAGCAGCCTCGGGCTTGGGGCTAGCGGAGATACGCAGTATTTT. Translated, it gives CASSLGLGASGDTQYF.